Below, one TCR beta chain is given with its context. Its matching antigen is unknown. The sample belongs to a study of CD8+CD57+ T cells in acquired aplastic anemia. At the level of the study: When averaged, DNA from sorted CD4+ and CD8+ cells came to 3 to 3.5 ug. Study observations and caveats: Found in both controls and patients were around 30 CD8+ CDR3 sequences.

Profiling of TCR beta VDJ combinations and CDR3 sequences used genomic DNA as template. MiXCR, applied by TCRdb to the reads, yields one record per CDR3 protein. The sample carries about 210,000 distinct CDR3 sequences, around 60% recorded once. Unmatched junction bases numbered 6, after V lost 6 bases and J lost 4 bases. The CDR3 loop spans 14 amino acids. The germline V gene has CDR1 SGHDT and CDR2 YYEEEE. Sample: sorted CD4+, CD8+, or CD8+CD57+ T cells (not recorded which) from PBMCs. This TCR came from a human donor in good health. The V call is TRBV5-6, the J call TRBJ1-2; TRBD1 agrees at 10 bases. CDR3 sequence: CASNERDRGYGYTF. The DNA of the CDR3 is TGTGCCAGCAACGAACGGGACAGGGGCTATGGCTACACCTTC.